This T cell receptor beta chain was identified in a study of tumor-infiltrating lymphocytes in oesophageal squamous cell carcinoma. This clonotype was seen repeatedly, ten times or more. The germline V gene encodes CDR1 SGHTA and CDR2 FQGNSA. The V end lost 4 bases, the J end lost 10 bases, and 16 bases lay between the germline ends. This CDR3 is 14 amino acids long. TCRdb used MiXCR to reprocess the PCR reads, holding one entry per CDR3 protein. The table has tens of thousands of distinct CDR3 sequences, around 35% seen once; the top ten hold around an eighth. Material for sequencing was esophageal tumor tissue. This receptor was identified in a male donor with esophageal squamous cell carcinoma. J is TRBJ2-2 and V is TRBV7-2, with D possibly TRBD2 on 6 matching bases. In nucleotides, the CDR3 is TGTGCCAGCAGCTATAACGGGGGTGGAGAGGAGCTGTTTTTT. It codes for CASSYNGGGEELFF.